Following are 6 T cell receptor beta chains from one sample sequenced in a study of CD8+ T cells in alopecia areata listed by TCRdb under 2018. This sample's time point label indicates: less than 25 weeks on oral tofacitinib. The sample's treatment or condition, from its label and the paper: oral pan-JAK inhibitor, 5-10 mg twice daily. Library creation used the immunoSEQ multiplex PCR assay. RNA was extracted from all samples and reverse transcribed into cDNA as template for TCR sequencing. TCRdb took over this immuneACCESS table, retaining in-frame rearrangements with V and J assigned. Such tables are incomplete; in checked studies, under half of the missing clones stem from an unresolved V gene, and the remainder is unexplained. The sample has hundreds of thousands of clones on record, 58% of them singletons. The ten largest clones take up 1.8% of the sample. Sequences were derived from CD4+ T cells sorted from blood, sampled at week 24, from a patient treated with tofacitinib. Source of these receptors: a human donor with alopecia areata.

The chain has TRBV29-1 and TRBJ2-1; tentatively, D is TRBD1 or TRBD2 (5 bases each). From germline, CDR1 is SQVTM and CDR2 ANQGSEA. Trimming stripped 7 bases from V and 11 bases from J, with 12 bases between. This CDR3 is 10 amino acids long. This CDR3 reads CSGQGTKQFF. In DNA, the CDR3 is TGCAGCGGTCAAGGGACGAAGCAGTTCTTC.

As DNA, the CDR3 is TGCGCCAGCAGTCTTTCTAACACTGAAGCTTTCTTT. Protein sequence: CASSLSNTEAFF. V and J are TRBV23-1 and TRBJ1-1, with unresolved D. TRBV23-1 is treated as an ORF (open reading frame) with a function not yet certain. The CDR3 contains 12 residues. The germline V and J ends were trimmed by 4 bases and 2 bases, with 5 bases remaining between them.

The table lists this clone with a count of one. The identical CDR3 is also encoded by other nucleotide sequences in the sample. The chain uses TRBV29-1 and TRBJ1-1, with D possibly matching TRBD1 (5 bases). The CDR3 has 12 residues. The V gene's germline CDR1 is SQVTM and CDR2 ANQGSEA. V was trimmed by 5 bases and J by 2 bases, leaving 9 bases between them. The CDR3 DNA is TGCAGCGTTTCTAGGGGCAACACTGAAGCTTTCTTT. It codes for CSVSRGNTEAFF.

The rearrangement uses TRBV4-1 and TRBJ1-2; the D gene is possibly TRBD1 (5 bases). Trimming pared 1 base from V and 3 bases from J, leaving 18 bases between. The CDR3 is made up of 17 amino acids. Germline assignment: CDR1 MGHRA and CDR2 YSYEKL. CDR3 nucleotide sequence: TGCGCCAGCAGCCAAGCGGTAGCCACAGGACTTCACTATGGCTACACCTTC. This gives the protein CASSQAVATGLHYGYTF.

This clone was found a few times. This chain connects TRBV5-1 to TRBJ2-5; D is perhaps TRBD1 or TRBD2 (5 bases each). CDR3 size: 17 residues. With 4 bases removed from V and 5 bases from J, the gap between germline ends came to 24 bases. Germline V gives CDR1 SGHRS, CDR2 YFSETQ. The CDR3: CASSPGPPSGLWETQYF. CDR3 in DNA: TGCGCCAGCAGCCCGGGACCTCCGTCAGGGTTATGGGAGACCCAGTACTTC.

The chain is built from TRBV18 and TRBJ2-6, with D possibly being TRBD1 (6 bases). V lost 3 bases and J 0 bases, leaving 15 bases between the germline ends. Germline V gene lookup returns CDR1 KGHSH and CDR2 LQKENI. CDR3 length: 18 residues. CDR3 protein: CASSPYRTGNSGANVLTF. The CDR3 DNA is TGTGCCAGCTCACCTTATCGAACAGGGAACTCTGGGGCCAACGTCCTGACTTTC.